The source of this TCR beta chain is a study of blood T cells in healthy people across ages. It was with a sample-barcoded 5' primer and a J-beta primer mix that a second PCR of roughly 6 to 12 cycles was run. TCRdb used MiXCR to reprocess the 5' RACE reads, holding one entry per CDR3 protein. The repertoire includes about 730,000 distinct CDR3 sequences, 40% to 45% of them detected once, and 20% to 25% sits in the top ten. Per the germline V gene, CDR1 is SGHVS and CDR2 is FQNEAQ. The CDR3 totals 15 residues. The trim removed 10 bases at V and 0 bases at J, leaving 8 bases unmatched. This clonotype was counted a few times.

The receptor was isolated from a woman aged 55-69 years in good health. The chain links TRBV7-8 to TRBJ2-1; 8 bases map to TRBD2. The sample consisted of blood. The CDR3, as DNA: TGTGCCACTATGGAGCGGGAGTTCTCCTACAATGAGCAGTTCTTC. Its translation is CATMEREFSYNEQFF. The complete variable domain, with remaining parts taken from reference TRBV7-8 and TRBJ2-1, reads GAGVSQSPRYKVAKRGQDVALRCDPISGHVSLFWYQQALGQGPEFLTYFQNEAQLDKSGLPSDRFFAERPEGSVSTLKIQRTQQEDSAVYLCATMEREFSYNEQFFGPGTRLTVL.